This entry describes one TCR beta chain. The data were taken from a study of cytomegalovirus exposure and HLA in healthy donors. Per the germline V gene, CDR1 is SGHNT and CDR2 is YYREEE (reference sequence). This CDR3 region has 13 residues. Between the trimmed V and J ends, which lost 6 bases and 2 bases, there was a span of 8 bases. The PCR made use of 60 Vbeta and 13 Jbeta primers. Libraries were prepared by immunoSEQ multiplex PCR; TCRdb keeps only in-frame clonotypes and omits some of them. The table lists 100,000 to 150,000 clones, around 82% of them singletons. The sequence derives from a boy aged 10-17 years in good health and CMV-seronegative. The J gene is TRBJ2-2, the V gene TRBV5-4; D unresolved. The material sequenced was PBMCs. The CDR3 protein is CASTNGNTGELFF. CDR3 nucleotides: TGTGCCAGCACCAACGGTAACACCGGGGAGCTGTTTTTT.